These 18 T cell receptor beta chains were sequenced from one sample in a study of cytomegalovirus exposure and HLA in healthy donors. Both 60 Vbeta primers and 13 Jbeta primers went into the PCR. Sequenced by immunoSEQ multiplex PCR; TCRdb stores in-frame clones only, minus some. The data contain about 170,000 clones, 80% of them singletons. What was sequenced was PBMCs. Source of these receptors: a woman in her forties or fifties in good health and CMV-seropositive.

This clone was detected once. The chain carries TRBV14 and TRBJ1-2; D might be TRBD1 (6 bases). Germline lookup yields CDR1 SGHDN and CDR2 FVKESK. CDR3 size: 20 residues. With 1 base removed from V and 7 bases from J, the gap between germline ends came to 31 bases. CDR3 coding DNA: TGTGCCAGCAGCCAAGTTAAATCGAAGACAGGCAATCTCGGCAATTGTGGCTACACCTTC. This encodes CASSQVKSKTGNLGNCGYTF.

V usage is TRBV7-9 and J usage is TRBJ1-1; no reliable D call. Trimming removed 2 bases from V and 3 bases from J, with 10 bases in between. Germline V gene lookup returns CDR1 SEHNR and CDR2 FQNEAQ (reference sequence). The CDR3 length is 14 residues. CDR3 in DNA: TGTGCCAGCAGCTTAATTGGCCCCGACACTGAAGCTTTCTTT. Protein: CASSLIGPDTEAFF.

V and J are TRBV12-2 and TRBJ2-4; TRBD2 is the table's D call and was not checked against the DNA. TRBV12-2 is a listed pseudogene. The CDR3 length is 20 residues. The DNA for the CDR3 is TGTGCAAGTCGCTTAGCGGTTCCTGGACTAGCGGGAGATAGCAAAAACATTCAGTACTTC. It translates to CASRLAVPGLAGDSKNIQYF.

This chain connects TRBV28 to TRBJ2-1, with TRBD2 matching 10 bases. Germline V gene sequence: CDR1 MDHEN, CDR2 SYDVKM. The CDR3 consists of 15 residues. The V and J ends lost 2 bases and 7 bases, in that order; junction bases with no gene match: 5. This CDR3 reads CASSLHVLAGNEQFF. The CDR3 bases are TGTGCCAGCAGTTTACATGTACTAGCGGGAAATGAGCAGTTCTTC.

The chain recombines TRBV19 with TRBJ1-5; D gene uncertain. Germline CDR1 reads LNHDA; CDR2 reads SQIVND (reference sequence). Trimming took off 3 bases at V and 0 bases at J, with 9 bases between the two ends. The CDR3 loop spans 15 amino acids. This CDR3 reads CASSINPYSNQPQHF. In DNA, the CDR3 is TGTGCCAGTAGTATTAATCCTTATAGCAATCAGCCCCAGCATTTT.

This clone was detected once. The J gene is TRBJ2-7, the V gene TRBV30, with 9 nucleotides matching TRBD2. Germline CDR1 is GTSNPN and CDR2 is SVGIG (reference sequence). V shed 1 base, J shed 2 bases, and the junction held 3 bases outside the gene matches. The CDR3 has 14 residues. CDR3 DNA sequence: TGTGCCTGGAGTGACGGCGGGGGGGCCTACGAGCAGTACTTC. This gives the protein CAWSDGGGAYEQYF.

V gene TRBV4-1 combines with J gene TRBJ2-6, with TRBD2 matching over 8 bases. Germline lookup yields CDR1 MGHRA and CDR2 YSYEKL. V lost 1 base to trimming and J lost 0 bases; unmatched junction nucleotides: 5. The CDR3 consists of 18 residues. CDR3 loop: CASSQVIGLASGANVLTF. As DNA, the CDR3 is TGCGCCAGCAGCCAAGTAATAGGACTAGCCTCTGGGGCCAACGTCCTGACTTTC.

The CDR3 DNA follows: TGTGCCATCAGCAACATAGGTACGGCAGGAGGACGCAATGAGCAGTTCTTC. It codes for CAISNIGTAGGRNEQFF. The chain carries TRBV10-3 and TRBJ2-1, with D maybe TRBD2 (5 bases). Per the germline V gene, CDR1 is ENHRY and CDR2 is SYGVKD. CDR3 length: 17 residues. V lost 6 bases to trimming and J lost 6 bases, with 24 bases between them.

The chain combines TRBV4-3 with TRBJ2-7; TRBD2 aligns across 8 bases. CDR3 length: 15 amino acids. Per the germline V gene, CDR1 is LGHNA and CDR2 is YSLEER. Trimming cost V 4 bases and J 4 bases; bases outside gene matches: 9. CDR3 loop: CASSLQRGGGYEQYF. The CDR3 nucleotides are TGCGCCAGCAGCCTCCAACGGGGGGGCGGATACGAGCAGTACTTC.

In nucleotides, the CDR3 is TGTGCCAGCTCACCACCCCGAGGGACAGGGGACGAGCAGTACTTC. This translates into CASSPPRGTGDEQYF. The genes are TRBV18 and TRBJ2-7, with 10 bases fitting TRBD1. The germline V gene encodes CDR1 KGHSH and CDR2 LQKENI. This CDR3 region has 15 residues. The V segment lost 0 bases and the J segment 5 bases; nucleotides outside the gene matches: 4.

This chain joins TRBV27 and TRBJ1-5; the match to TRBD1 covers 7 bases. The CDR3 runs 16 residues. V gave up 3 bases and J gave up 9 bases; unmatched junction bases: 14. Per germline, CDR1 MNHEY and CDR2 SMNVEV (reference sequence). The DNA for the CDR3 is TGTGCCAGCAGTTTGCAGACAGGGAGCGTTATCGGGCCCCAGCATTTT. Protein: CASSLQTGSVIGPQHF.

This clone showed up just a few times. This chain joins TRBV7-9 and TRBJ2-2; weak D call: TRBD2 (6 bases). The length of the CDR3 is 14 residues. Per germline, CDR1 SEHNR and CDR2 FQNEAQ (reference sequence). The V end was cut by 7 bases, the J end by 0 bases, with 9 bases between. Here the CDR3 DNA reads TGTGCCAGCACCGGGACTTCGAACACCGGGGAGCTGTTTTTT. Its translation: CASTGTSNTGELFF.

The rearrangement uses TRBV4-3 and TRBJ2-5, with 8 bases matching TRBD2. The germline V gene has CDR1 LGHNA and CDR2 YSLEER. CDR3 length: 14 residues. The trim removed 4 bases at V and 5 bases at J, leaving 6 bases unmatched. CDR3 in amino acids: CASSLGGGRETQYF. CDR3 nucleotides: TGCGCCAGCAGCCTCGGGGGGGGAAGGGAGACCCAGTACTTC.

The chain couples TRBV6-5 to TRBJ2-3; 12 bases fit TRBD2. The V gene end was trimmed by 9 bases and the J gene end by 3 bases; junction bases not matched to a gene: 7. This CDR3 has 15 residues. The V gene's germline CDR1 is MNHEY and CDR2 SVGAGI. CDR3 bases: TGTGCCAGTCAGAGGACTAGCGGGGCAACAGATACGCAGTATTTT. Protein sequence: CASQRTSGATDTQYF.

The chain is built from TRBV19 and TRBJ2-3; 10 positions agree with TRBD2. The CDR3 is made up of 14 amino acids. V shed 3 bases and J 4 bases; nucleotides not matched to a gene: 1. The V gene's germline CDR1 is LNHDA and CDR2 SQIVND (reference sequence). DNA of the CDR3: TGTGCCAGTAGTATCGGGACTAGCGCAGATACGCAGTATTTT. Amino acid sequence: CASSIGTSADTQYF. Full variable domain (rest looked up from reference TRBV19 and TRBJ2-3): DGGITQSPKYLFRKEGQNVTLSCEQNLNHDAMYWYRQDPGQGLRLIYYSQIVNDFQKGDIAEGYSVSREKKESFPLTVTSAQKNPTAFYLCASSIGTSADTQYFGPGTRLTVL.

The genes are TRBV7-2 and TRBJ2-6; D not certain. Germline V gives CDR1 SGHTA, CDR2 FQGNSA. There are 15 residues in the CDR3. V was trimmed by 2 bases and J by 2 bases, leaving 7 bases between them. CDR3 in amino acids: CASSLYRAGANVLTF. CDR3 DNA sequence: TGTGCCAGCAGCTTATACCGGGCTGGGGCCAACGTCCTGACTTTC.

The CDR3 DNA is TGTGCCAGCAGCCTATTCGGCGGCTCTAACTATGGCTACACCTTC. Translation: CASSLFGGSNYGYTF. The chain recombines TRBV7-6 with TRBJ1-2; D gene uncertain. The germline V gene has CDR1 SGHVS and CDR2 FNYEAQ. The V gene lost 5 bases and the J gene lost 0 bases, with 13 bases spanning the gap. This CDR3 region has 15 residues.

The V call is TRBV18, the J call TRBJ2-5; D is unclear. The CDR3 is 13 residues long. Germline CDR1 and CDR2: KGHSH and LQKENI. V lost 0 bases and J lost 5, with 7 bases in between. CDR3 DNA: TGTGCCAGCTCACCACCGGTAGTGGAGACCCAGTACTTC. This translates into CASSPPVVETQYF.